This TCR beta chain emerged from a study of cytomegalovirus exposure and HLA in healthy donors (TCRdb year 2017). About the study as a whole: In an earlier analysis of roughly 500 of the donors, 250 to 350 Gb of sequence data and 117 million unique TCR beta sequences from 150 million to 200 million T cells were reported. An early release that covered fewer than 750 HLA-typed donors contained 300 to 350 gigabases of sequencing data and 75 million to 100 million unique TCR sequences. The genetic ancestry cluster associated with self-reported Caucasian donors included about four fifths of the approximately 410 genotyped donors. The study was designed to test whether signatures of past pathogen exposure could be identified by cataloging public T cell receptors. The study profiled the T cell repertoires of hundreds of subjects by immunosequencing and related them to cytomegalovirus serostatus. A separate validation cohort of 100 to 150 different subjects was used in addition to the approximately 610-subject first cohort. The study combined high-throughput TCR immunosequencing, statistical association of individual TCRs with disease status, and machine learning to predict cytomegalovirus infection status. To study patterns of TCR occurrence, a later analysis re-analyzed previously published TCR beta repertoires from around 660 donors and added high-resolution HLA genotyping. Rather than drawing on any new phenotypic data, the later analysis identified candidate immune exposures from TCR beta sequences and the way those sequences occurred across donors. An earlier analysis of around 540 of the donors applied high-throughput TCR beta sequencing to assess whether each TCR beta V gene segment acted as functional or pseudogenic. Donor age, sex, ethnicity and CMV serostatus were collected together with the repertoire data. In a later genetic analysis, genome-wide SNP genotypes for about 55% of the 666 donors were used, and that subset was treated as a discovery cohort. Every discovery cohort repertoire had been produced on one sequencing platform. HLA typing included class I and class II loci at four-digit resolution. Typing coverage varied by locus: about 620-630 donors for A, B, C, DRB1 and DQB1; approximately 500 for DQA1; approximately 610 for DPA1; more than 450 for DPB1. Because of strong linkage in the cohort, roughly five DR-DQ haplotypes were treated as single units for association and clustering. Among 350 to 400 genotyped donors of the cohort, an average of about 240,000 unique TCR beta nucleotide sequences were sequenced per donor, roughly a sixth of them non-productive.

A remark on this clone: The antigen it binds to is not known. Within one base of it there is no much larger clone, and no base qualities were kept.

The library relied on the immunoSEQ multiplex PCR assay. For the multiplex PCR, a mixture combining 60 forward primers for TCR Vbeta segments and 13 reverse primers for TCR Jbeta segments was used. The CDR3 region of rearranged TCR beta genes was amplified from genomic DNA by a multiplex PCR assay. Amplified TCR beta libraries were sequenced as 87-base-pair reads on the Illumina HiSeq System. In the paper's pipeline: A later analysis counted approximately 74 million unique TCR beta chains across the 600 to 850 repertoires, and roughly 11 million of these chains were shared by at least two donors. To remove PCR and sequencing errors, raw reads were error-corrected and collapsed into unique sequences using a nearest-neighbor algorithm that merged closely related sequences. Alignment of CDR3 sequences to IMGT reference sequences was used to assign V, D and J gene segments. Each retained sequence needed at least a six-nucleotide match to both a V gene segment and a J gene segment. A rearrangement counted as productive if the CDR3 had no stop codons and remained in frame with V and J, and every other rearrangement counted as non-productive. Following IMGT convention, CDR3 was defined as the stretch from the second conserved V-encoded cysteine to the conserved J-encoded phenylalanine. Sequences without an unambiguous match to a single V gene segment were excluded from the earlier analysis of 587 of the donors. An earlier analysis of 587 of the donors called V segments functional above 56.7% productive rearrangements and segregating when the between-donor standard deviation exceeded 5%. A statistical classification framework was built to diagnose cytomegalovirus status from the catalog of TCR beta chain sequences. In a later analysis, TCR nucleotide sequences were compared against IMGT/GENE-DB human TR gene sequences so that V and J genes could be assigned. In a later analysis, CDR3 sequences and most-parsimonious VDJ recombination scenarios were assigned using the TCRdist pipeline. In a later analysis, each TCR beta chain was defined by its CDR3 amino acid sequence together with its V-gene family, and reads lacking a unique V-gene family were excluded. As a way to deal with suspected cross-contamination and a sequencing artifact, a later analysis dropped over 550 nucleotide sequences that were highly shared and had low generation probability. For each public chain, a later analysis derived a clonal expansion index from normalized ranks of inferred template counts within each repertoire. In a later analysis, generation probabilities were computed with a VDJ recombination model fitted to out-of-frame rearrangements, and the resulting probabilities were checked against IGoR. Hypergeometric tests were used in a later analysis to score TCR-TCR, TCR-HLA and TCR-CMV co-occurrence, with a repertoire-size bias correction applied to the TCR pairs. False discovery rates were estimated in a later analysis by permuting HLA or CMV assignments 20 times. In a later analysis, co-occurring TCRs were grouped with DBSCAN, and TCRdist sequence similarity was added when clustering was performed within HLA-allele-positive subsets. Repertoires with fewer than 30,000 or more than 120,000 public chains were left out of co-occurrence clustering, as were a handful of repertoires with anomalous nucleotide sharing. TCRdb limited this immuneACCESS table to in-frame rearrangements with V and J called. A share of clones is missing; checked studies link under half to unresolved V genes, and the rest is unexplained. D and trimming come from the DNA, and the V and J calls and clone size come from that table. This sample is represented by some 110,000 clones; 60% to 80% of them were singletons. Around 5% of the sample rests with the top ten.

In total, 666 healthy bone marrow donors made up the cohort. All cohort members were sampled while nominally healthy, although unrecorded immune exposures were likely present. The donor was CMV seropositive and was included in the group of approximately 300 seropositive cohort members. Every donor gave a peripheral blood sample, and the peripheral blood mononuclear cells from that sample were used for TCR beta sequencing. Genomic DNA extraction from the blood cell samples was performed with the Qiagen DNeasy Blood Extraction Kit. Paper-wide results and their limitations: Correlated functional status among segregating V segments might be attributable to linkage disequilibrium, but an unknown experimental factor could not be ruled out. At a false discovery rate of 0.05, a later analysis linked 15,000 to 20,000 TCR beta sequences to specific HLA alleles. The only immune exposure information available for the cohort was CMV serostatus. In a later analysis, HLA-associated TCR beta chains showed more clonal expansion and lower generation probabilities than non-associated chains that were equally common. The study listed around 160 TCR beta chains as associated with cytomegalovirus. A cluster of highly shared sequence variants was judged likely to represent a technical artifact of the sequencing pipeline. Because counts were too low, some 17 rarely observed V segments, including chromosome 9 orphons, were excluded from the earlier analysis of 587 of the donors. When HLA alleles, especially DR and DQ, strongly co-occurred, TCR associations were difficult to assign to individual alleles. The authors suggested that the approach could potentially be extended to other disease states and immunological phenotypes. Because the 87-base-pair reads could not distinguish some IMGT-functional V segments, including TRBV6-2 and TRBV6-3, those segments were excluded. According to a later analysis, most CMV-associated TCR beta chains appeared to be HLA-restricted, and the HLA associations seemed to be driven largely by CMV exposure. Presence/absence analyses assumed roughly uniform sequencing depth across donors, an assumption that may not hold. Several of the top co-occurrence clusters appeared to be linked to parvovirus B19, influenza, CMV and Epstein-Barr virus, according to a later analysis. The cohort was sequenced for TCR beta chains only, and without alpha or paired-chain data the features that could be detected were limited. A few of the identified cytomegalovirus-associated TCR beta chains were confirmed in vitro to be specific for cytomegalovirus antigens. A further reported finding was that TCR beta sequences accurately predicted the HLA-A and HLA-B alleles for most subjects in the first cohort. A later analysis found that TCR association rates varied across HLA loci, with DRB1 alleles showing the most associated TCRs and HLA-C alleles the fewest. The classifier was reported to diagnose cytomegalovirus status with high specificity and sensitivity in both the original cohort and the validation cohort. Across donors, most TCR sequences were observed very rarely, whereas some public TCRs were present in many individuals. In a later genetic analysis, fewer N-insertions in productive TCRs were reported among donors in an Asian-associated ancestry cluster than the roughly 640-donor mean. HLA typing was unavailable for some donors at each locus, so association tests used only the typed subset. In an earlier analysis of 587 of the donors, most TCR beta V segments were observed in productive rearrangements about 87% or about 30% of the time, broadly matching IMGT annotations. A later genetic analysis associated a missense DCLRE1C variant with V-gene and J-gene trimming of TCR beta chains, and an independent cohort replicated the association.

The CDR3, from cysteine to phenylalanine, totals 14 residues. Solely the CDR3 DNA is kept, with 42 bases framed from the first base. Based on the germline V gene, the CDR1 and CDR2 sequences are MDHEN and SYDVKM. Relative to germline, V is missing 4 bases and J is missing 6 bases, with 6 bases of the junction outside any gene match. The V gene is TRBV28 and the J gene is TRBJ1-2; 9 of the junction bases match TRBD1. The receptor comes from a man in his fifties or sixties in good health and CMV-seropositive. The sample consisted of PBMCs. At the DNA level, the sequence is TGTGCCAGCAGTTCCGGACAGGGGACGGATGGCTACACCTTC. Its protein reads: CASSSGQGTDGYTF.